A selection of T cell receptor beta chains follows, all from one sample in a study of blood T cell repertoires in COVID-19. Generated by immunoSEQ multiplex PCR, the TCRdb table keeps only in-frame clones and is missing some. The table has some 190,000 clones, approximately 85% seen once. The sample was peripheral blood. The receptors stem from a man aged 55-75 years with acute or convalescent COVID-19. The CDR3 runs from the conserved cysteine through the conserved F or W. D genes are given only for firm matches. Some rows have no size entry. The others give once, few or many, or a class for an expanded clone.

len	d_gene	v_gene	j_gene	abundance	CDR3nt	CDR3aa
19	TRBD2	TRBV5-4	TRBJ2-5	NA	TGTGCCAGCAGCTTGGTGGGACTAGCGGGAGGCGGGGCACGAGAGACCCAGTACTTC	CASSLVGLAGGGARETQYF
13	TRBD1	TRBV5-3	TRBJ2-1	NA	TGTGCCAGAAGCTTTGACAGGGACAATGAGCAGTTCTTC	CARSFDRDNEQFF
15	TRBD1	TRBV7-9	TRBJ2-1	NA	TGTGCCAGCAGCTCGGACAGGTTTTTGAGGAATGAGCAGTTCTTC	CASSSDRFLRNEQFF
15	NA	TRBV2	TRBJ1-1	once	TGTGCCAGCAGTGAAGAGGGGGGGCCTAGCACTGAAGCTTTCTTT	CASSEEGGPSTEAFF
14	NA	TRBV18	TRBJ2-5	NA	TGTGCCAGCTCACCCACGGGTGGGCAAGAGACCCAGTACTTC	CASSPTGGQETQYF
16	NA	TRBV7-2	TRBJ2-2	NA	TGTGCCAGCAGCTTGTTAGCGCCCCGGAACACCGGGGAGCTGTTTTTT	CASSLLAPRNTGELFF
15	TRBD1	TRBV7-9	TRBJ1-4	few	TGTGCCAGCAGACCAACAGGGGGGCCTAATGAAAAACTGTTTTTT	CASRPTGGPNEKLFF
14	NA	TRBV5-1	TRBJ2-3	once	TGCGCCAGCAGCTTGGCCGTCAGTCCAGATACGCAGTATTTT	CASSLAVSPDTQYF
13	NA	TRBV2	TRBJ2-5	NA	TGTGCCAGCAGTAGAGCGGAGAGAGAGACCCAGTACTTC	CASSRAERETQYF
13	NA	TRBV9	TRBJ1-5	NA	TGTGCCAGCAGCCCAGGGGACAATCAGCCCCAGCATTTT	CASSPGDNQPQHF
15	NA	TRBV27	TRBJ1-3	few	TGTGCCAGCAGTTCCCGGTACGCGTCTGGAAACACCATATATTTT	CASSSRYASGNTIYF
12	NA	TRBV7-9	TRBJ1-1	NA	TGTGCCAGCAGCCCGGGACACCGAGAAGCTTTCTTT	CASSPGHREAFF
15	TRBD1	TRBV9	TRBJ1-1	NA	TGTGCCAGCAGCGTAACCGACAGGGACCCCACTGAAGCTTTCTTT	CASSVTDRDPTEAFF
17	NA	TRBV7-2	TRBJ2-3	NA	TGTGCCAGCAGTCAAAGAAGAGGACTACCTGGAACAGATACGCAGTATTTT	CASSQRRGLPGTDTQYF
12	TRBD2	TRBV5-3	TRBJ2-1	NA	TGTGCCAGAAGCTGCGGGGGGGCTGAGCAGTTCTTC	CARSCGGAEQFF
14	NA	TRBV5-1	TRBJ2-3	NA	TGCGCCAGCAGCTTGGGTTTGGGGGCCGATACGCAGTATTTT	CASSLGLGADTQYF
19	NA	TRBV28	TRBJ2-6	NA	TGTGCCAGCACCTCTATGGGGTGGGGCCGAGGCAGTGGGGCCAACGTCCTGACTTTC	CASTSMGWGRGSGANVLTF
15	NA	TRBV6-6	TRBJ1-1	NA	TGTGCCAGCAGTTACCCTCGGACAGACATCACTGAAGCTTTCTTT	CASSYPRTDITEAFF
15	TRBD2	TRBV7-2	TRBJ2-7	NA	TGTGCCAGCAGCTTTGGAGCGGGAGGGCCATACGAGCAGTACTTC	CASSFGAGGPYEQYF
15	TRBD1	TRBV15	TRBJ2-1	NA	TGTGCCACCCGCCCCCGGGGACAGTCCTACAATGAGCAGTTCTTC	CATRPRGQSYNEQFF
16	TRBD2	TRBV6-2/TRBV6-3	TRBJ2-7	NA	TGTGCCAGCAGTATTGGACTAGCGGGAGGCCCATCCGAGCAGTACTTC	CASSIGLAGGPSEQYF
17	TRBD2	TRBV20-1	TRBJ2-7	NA	TGCAGTGCTAGTAGCGGGAGGGCCCAAAATACACCCTACGAGCAGTACTTC	CSASSGRAQNTPYEQYF